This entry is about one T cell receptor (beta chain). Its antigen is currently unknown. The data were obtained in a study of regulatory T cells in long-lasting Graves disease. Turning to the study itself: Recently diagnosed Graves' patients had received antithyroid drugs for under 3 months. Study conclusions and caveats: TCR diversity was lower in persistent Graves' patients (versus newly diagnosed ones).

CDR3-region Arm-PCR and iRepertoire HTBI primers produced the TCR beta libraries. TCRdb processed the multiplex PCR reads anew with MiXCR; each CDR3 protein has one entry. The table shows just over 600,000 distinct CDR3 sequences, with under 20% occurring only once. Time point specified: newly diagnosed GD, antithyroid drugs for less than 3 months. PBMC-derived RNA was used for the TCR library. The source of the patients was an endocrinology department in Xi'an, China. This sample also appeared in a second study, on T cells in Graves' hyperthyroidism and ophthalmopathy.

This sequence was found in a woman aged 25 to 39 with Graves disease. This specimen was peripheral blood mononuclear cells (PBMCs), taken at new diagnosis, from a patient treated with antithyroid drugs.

The chain's CDR3 is CASSKEFGTQYF. CDR3 sequence (DNA): TGTGCCAGCAGTAAAGAGTTTGGGACCCAGTACTTC. The chain has TRBV11-2 and TRBJ2-5; D gene unclear. The CDR3 extends over 12 amino acids. The V end lost 6 bases, the J end lost 7 bases, and 12 bases lay between the germline ends. Looked up from germline, CDR1 is SGHAT and CDR2 is FQNNGV.